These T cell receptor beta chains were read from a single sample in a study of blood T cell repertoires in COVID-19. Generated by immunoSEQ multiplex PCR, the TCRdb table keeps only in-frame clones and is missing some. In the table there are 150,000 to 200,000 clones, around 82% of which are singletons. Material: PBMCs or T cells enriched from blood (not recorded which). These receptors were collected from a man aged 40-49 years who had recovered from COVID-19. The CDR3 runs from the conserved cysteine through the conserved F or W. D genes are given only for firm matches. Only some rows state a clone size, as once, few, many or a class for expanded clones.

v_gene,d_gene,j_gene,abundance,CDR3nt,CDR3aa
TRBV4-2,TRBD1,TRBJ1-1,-,TGTGCCAGCAGACAGGGGGCTGTCACTGAAGCTTTCTTT,CASRQGAVTEAFF
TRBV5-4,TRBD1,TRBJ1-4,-,TGTGCCAGCAGCTGGACAGGGAGCGGGTGGAATGAAAAACTGTTTTTT,CASSWTGSGWNEKLFF
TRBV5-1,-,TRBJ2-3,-,TGCGCCAGCAGCTTGTTTGGGGGGAATGGGGAAGATACGCAGTATTTT,CASSLFGGNGEDTQYF
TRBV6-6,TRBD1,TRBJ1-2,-,TGTGCCAGCAGTGCGGACAGGGGAACATATGGCTACACCTTC,CASSADRGTYGYTF
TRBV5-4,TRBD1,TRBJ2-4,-,TGTGCCAGCAGCGAGGGACAGGCCCCCATAGACATTCAGTACTTC,CASSEGQAPIDIQYF
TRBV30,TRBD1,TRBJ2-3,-,TGTGCCTGGAGTACAGGGGGCGCGAGCACAGATACGCAGTATTTT,CAWSTGGASTDTQYF
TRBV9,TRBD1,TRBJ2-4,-,TGTGCCAGCAGCGGCGGGACAGGGGGCTTTGTTCTTCAGTACTTC,CASSGGTGGFVLQYF
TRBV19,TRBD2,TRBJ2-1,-,TGTGCCAGTGGCTTTAGCGGGCCCAGTAATGAGCAGTTCTTC,CASGFSGPSNEQFF
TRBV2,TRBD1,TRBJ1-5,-,TGTGCCAGCAGCCCCACAGGGGGTAATCAGCCCCAGCATTTT,CASSPTGGNQPQHF
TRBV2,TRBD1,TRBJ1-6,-,TGTGCCAGCAGCCCCGGGACAGGGGGCGCGGGCTCACCCCTCCACTTT,CASSPGTGGAGSPLHF
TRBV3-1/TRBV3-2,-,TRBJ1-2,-,TGTGCCAGCAGCCATTCTCACGGGGGCTACACCTTC,CASSHSHGGYTF
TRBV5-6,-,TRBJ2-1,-,TGTGCCAGCAGCTTGACGTCCTCGAGCTCCTACAATGAGCAGTTCTTC,CASSLTSSSSYNEQFF
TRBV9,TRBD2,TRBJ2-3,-,TGTGCCAGCAGCGAGAGCGGGGGATACACAGATACGCAGTATTTT,CASSESGGYTDTQYF
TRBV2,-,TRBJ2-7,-,TGTGCCAGCAGTCCAACCCCCAGTTCCGAGCAGTACTTC,CASSPTPSSEQYF
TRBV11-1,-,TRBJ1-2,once,TGTGCCAGCAGCCGACAGGAACGGGCGGCCCACACCTTC,CASSRQERAAHTF